This TCR beta chain was captured by sequencing in a study of post-analysis software for immune sequencing data. The study, taken as a whole, reports: Five or six TRBV segments, TRBV5-6, TRBV5-1 and TRBV20-1 among them, were found more frequent in patients than controls.

The germline V gene encodes CDR1 MNHEY and CDR2 SVGAGI. The CDR3 contains 15 residues. Unique molecular identifiers featured in each of the TCR beta cDNA libraries. One entry per CDR3 protein, called by TCRdb with MiXCR from the PCR reads. The data show about 400,000 distinct CDR3 sequences, less than 40% seen once. In the case of this clonotype: Its antigen is not known. A much larger clonotype is one base distant, so this may be a read error.

Sequencing used blood. The V and J genes are TRBV6-5 and TRBJ1-2, with D possibly TRBD1 on 5 matching bases. This receptor was taken from a girl aged 10-17 years with multiple sclerosis. The CDR3 sequence is CASSSRGEGDYGFTF. As DNA, the CDR3 is TGTGCCAGCAGTTCTCGAGGGGAGGGCGACTATGGCTTCACCTTC.